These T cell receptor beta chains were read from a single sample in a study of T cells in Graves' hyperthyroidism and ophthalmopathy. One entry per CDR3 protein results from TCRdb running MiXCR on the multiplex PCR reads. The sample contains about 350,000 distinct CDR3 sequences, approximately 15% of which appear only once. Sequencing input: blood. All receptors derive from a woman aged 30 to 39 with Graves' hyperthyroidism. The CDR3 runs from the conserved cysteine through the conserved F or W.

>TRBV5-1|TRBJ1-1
CASSPQGSGAFF
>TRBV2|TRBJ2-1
CASHRQGAYNEQFF
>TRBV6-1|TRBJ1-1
CASSIGRLTEAFF
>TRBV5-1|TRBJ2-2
CASSVKGQGNTGELFF
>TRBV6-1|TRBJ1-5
CASSFPNQPQHF
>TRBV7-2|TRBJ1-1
CASSPDVGSTEAFF
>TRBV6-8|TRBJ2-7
CASSYPEPRDRAHEQYF
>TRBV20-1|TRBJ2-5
CSALGGGYQETQYF
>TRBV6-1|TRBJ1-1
CASSGIRGDTEAFF
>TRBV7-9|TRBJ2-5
CASDRGRETQYF
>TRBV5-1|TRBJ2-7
CASSLVSGRAGEQYF
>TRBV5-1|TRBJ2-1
CASSRPRGPGQSPDEQFF
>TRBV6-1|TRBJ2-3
CACAGSGNTQYF
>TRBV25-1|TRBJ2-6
CASSEWGISGANVLTF
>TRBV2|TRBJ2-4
CASTQGGKNIQYF
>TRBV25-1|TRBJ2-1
CASSLGRVEQFF
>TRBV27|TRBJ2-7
CASSLARGFYEQYF
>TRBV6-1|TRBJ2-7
CASTDDPNRVLGPAYEQYF
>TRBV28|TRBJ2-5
CASSPEGRAKLGQETQYF
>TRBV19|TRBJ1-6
CASKQPNSPLHF
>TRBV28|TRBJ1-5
CASSPLGLIGHF
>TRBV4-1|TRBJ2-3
CASSLYSRVFTDTQYF
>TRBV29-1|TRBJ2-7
CSVFPIGGYEQYF
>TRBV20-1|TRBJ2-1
CSARGPTGVDEQFF
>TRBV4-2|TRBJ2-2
CASSQGGPLTRELFF
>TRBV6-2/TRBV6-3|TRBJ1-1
CASSYPAQIEAFF
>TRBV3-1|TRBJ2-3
CASSQGGVDTQYF
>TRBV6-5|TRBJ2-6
CASSFSSFGHFNVLTF
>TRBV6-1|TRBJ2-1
CASSEGPSGRYFRPYNEQFF
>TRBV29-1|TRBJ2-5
CSVGIGETQYF
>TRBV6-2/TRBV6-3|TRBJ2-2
CASSYSADTGELFF